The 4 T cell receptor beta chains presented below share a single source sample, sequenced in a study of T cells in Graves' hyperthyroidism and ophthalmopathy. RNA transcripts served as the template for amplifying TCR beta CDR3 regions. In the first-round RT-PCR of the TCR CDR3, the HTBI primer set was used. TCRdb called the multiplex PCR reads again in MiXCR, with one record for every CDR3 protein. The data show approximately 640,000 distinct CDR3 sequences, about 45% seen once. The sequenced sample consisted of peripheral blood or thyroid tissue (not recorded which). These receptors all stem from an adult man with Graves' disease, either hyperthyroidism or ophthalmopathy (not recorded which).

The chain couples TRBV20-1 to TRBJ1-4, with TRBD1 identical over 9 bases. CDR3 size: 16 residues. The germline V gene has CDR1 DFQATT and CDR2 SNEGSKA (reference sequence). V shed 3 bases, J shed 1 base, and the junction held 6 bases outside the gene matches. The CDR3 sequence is CSASFPTGGTNEKLFF. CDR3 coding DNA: TGCAGTGCTAGTTTCCCGACAGGGGGAACTAATGAAAAACTGTTTTTT.

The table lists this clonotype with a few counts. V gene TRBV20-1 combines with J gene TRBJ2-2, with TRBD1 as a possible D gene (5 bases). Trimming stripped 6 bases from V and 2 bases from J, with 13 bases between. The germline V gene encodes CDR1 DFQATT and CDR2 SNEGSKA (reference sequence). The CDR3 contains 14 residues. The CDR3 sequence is CSASRQTNTGELFF. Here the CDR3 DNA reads TGCAGTGCCTCAAGACAGACTAACACCGGGGAGCTGTTTTTT.

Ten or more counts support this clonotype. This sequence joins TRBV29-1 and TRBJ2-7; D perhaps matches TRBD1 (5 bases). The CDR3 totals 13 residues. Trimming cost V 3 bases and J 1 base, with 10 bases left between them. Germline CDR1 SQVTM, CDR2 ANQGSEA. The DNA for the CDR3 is TGCAGCGTTGACGCGGACACGTCCTACGAGCAGTACTTC. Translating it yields CSVDADTSYEQYF.

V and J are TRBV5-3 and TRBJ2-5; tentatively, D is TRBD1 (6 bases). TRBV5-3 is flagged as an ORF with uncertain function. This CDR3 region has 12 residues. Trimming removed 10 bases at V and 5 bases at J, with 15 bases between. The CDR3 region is CAWSLQGETQYF. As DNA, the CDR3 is TGTGCCTGGAGTCTTCAGGGGGAGACCCAGTACTTC.